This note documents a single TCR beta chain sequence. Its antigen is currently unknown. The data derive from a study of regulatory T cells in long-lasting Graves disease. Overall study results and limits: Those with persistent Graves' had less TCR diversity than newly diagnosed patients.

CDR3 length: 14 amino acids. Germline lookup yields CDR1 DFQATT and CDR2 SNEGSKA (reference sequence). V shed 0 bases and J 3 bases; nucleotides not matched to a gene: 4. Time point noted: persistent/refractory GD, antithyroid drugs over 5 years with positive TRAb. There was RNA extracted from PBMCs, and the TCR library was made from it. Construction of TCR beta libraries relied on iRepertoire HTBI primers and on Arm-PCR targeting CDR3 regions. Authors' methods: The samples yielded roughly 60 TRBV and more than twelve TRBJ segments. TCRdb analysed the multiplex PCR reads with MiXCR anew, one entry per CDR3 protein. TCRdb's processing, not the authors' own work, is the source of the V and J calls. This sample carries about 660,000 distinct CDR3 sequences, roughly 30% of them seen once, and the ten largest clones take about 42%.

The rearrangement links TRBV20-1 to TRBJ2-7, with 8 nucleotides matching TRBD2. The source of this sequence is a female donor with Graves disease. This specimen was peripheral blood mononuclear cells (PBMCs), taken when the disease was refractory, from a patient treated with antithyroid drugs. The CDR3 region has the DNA TGCAGTGCTAGAGATCCAGCGGGAGTCTACGAGCAGTACTTC. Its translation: CSARDPAGVYEQYF.